One sample yielded the 19 T cell receptor beta chains listed below, sequenced in a study of blood T cells in healthy people across ages. Combining a sample-barcoded 5' primer with a J-beta primer mix, a second PCR ran for roughly 7 to 12 cycles. TCRdb used MiXCR to reprocess the 5' RACE reads, holding one entry per CDR3 protein. The sample shows 1.4 million to 1.5 million distinct CDR3 sequences, 42% of them seen only once. Sequenced: blood. The source of these receptors is a woman aged 18 to 35 in good health.

This clonotype was detected a few times. This chain joins TRBV7-2 and TRBJ1-4; the D is unclear. V lost 5 bases to trimming and J lost 5 bases, with 15 bases between them. Germline loops: CDR1 SGHTA, CDR2 FQGNSA. This CDR3 spans 15 amino acids. The CDR3 region has the DNA TGTGCCAGCAGCCCCCGAGCGACTACGAATGAAAAACTGTTTTTT. Translated: CASSPRATTNEKLFF.

The V gene is TRBV7-2, the J gene TRBJ2-2; no clear D. Germline V gene lookup returns CDR1 SGHTA and CDR2 FQGNSA. The CDR3 covers 11 residues. Deletions cut 5 bases from V and 9 bases from J, with 7 bases between. CDR3 coding DNA: TGTGCCAGCAGCAAAGTAAGGGAGCTGTTTTTT. Residues: CASSKVRELFF.

The rearrangement joins TRBV12-3 or TRBV12-4 to TRBJ2-1, with TRBD2 identical over 14 bases. The CDR3 covers 13 residues. The J segment lost 9 bases and the V segment lost 11 bases, leaving 6 bases of the junction unmatched. Here the CDR3 DNA reads TGTGCCCATGGGACTAGCGGGGGAACTGAGCAGTTCTTC. Translation gives CAHGTSGGTEQFF.

This chain connects TRBV29-1 to TRBJ2-5; D is ambiguous. This CDR3 comprises 8 residues. The germline V gene encodes CDR1 SQVTM and CDR2 ANQGSEA. CDR3 amino acids: CSSLQQYF. The CDR3 coding sequence is TGCAGTTCATTGCAGCAGTACTTC.

The rearrangement links TRBV20-1 to TRBJ2-1; D is perhaps TRBD1 (5 bases). V lost 5 bases to trimming and J lost 7 bases, with 9 bases between them. This CDR3 contains 11 residues. The germline CDR1 and CDR2 sequences are DFQATT and SNEGSKA (reference sequence). The CDR3 reads CSADSLNEQFF. The CDR3 DNA follows: TGCAGTGCTGACAGCCTAAATGAGCAGTTCTTC.

The chain couples TRBV3-1 to TRBJ2-1; 10 nucleotides align to TRBD2. Germline-derived CDR1 and CDR2 are LGHDT and YNNKEL (reference sequence). This CDR3 spans 18 amino acids. Losses at the gene ends were 1 base for V and 2 bases for J; bases not matched to a gene: 8. For the CDR3, the DNA is TGTGCCAGCAGCCAAGGAACTAGCGGGGAAAAACCCTACAATGAGCAGTTCTTC. Translation: CASSQGTSGEKPYNEQFF.

The chain has TRBV20-1 and TRBJ2-3; D is ambiguous. The germline V gene encodes CDR1 DFQATT and CDR2 SNEGSKA (reference sequence). The V end lost 3 bases, the J end lost 0 bases, and 10 bases lay between the germline ends. This CDR3 contains 14 residues. The CDR3 protein is CSASIQTSTDTQYF. The CDR3, as DNA: TGCAGTGCTAGTATACAGACTAGCACAGATACGCAGTATTTT.

V is TRBV20-1 and J is TRBJ2-1; 9 positions agree with TRBD1. The germline CDR1 and CDR2 sequences are DFQATT and SNEGSKA (reference sequence). There are 15 residues in the CDR3. With V trimmed by 0 bases and J by 3 bases, 3 bases remained unmatched. DNA of the CDR3: TGCAGTGCTAGAGACGGGACAGGGAACTACAATGAGCAGTTCTTC. This codes for CSARDGTGNYNEQFF.

The V and J genes are TRBV6-6 and TRBJ1-1; TRBD1 is a possible D gene (6 bases). CDR3 length equals 17 residues. Per germline, CDR1 MNHNY and CDR2 SVGAGI (reference sequence). The ends were cut back, 8 bases at V and 1 base at J, with 23 bases in the middle. CDR3 sequence reads: CASGALEGRGRNTEAFF. CDR3 in DNA: TGTGCCAGCGGAGCACTAGAGGGCAGGGGTCGGAACACTGAAGCTTTCTTT.

Of note for this clonotype: Being one base from a much bigger clone, this may be a read error. V usage is TRBV4-2 and J usage is TRBJ2-3; 9 nucleotides align to TRBD2. Per the germline V gene, CDR1 is LGHNA and CDR2 is YNFKEQ. The junction had 8 bases not matched to a gene; V was cut back by 0 bases and J by 10 bases. The CDR3 runs to 15 residues. The chain's CDR3 is CASSQDGGRADAQYF. In nucleotides, the CDR3 is TGTGCCAGCAGCCAAGACGGCGGGAGGGCCGATGCGCAGTATTTT.

The chain joins TRBV12-3 or TRBV12-4 to TRBJ2-7; TRBD2 aligns across 7 bases. J lost 7 bases, V lost 2 bases, and 8 bases had no gene match. The length of the CDR3 is 14 residues. CDR3 nucleotide sequence: TGTGCCAGCAGTTTAAAGGCGGGAGTGCGGGAGCAGTACTTC. Translated, it gives CASSLKAGVREQYF.

V is TRBV9 and J is TRBJ2-3; D is unclear. This CDR3 contains 16 residues. The V end lost 0 bases, the J end lost 0 bases, and 11 bases lay between the germline ends. CDR1 and CDR2 from the germline V gene are SGDLS and YYNGEE. The CDR3 DNA sequence: TGTGCCAGCAGCGTAGGGGTAGGAGCTAGCACAGATACGCAGTATTTT. This codes for CASSVGVGASTDTQYF.

The V and J genes are TRBV7-9 and TRBJ2-3, with 7 nucleotides matching TRBD1. Per the germline V gene, CDR1 is SEHNR and CDR2 is FQNEAQ (reference sequence). This CDR3 contains 15 residues. Trimming at V came to 5 bases and at J to 4 bases, leaving 9 bases not matched to a gene. The CDR3 reads CASSITGVWADTQYF. The DNA of the CDR3 is TGTGCCAGCAGCATAACAGGGGTGTGGGCAGATACGCAGTATTTT.

The V call is TRBV11-3, the J call TRBJ1-1; 7 positions match TRBD1. Germline V gene lookup returns CDR1 SGHNT and CDR2 YENEEA. The CDR3 is 13 amino acids. V shed 6 bases, J shed 4 bases, and the junction held 5 bases outside the gene matches. The CDR3 here is CASSQGGFTEAFF. The CDR3 nucleotides are TGTGCCAGCAGTCAGGGGGGGTTCACTGAAGCTTTCTTT.

This clonotype was detected only a few times. This chain connects TRBV6-5 to TRBJ2-5; unclear D gene. Germline assignment: CDR1 MNHEY and CDR2 SVGAGI. CDR3 size: 15 residues. With 2 bases removed from V and 5 bases from J, the gap between germline ends came to 15 bases. The CDR3 DNA reads as TGTGCCAGCAGTTACGTCGGGCAATCTTGGGAGACCCAGTACTTC. This sequence encodes CASSYVGQSWETQYF.

The rearrangement joins TRBV20-1 to TRBJ2-1; 7 nucleotides line up with TRBD1. Germline-derived CDR1 and CDR2 are DFQATT and SNEGSKA (reference sequence). This CDR3 is built from 15 residues. The ends lost 8 bases at V and 10 bases at J; junction bases unmatched: 20. CDR3 region: CSYLGKLQGPKEQFF. CDR3 bases: TGCAGTTACTTGGGGAAGCTACAGGGGCCCAAGGAGCAGTTCTTC.

The chain carries TRBV6-5 and TRBJ2-2, with D uncertain. V lost 0 bases, J lost 1 base, and 12 bases lay in between. CDR1 is MNHEY, CDR2 SVGAGI, per germline. CDR3 length: 17 amino acids. Written as DNA, the CDR3 is TGTGCCAGCAGTTACTCGAGGTCACTCCTGAACACCGGGGAGCTGTTTTTT. It specifies CASSYSRSLLNTGELFF.

As to this clonotype: The junction and the germline gene differ at one end; a read error may be behind it. The chain recombines TRBV7-8 with TRBJ1-2; TRBD1 might be the D (6 bases). The CDR3 extends over 21 amino acids. Germline CDR1 SGHVS, CDR2 FQNEAQ. The chain's CDR3 is CTSSLDHPSKLTQGTNYGYTF. The CDR3 DNA sequence: TGTACCAGCAGCTTGGATCATCCGTCTAAACTAACCCAGGGGACTAACTATGGCTACACCTTC.

V gene TRBV5-6 combines with J gene TRBJ1-1; a possible D gene is TRBD1 (6 bases). Germline V gene lookup returns CDR1 SGHDT and CDR2 YYEEEE. Trimming took 4 bases from V and 8 from J, leaving 18 bases between them. The CDR3 totals 14 residues. The CDR3 nucleotides read TGTGCCAGCAGCCAGGGGCGAGGGGGAAGAGAAGCTTTCTTT. The encoded protein is CASSQGRGGREAFF.